This T cell receptor (beta chain) came from a study of blood T cell repertoires in COVID-19. Study details: Both acute and convalescent COVID-19 samples were obtained from the United States, Italy and Spain. Nucleic acid was either cDNA or gDNA, and it came from T cells, B-cell-depleted T cells, or PBMCs.

Per germline, CDR1 SGHRS and CDR2 YFSETQ. Trimming took off 0 bases at V and 5 bases at J, with 11 bases between the two ends. The length of the CDR3 is 14 residues. Data came from immunoSEQ multiplex PCR; TCRdb stores just in-frame clones and leaves some out. The profile covers 200,000 to 250,000 clones, with roughly 80% appearing a single time and about a sixth taken by the ten largest. The clonotype was recovered from a woman older than 75 with active or convalescent COVID-19. The chain combines TRBV5-1 with TRBJ2-5; D might be TRBD2 (6 bases). Sequenced sample: peripheral blood. CDR3 amino acids: CASSLVGSGETQYF. In DNA form, the CDR3 reads TGCGCCAGCAGCTTGGTGGGCAGCGGGGAGACCCAGTACTTC.